Listed here is a single T cell receptor (beta chain). Per the authors' pipeline: For nucleated cells, counts were estimated from reference gene primer amplification. Method: immunoSEQ multiplex PCR; TCRdb's copy keeps in-frame clones and lacks some. The V and J calls and clone size were taken over from that table, and D and trimming were inferred from the DNA. The sample contains a few hundred thousand clones, roughly nine tenths of which appear only once. The study recruited people aged about 18 to 90 years across more than 20 US areas. Participant-given clinical history determined each cohort assignment. Two negative PCRs, clearance, or symptom resolution had been documented for recovered Cohort 3 donors. The sample originates from a study of blood T cell repertoires in COVID-19. V was pared by 1 base and J by 5 bases, with 13 bases between. CDR1 and CDR2 from the germline V gene are SGHTA and FQGNSA. The CDR3 has 15 residues.

The rearrangement links TRBV7-2 to TRBJ2-3; possibly TRBD2 for D (5 bases). Source material: PBMCs or T cells enriched from blood (not recorded which). The TCR was taken from a woman between 25 and 40 years old who had recovered from COVID-19. The CDR3 here is CASSLVPEGRDTQYF. CDR3 bases: TGTGCCAGCAGCTTAGTACCAGAGGGTAGAGATACGCAGTATTTT.